The clone carrying this TCR beta chain appeared a single time. Antigen specificity is unknown. Assay: immunoSEQ multiplex PCR; the TCRdb copy retains only in-frame clones and omits some. The sample yields about 70,000 clones, roughly 78% seen once. These data belong to a study of OX40 agonist ivuxolimab in advanced cancers. Study information: Patients enrolled in dose escalation were diagnosed with hepatocellular carcinoma, melanoma, renal cell or head and neck cancer. Regarding the study as a whole: With doses of 0.1 to 3.0 mg/kg, CD4+ and CD8+ blood T cells had undergone clonal expansion by week 6.

V trimming: 3 bases; J trimming: 7 bases; junction bases outside the gene matches: 9. This CDR3 has 15 amino acids. Germline CDR1 MDHEN, CDR2 SYDVKM. The source was CD4+ or CD8+ T cells sorted from blood, collected in a trial of the OX40 agonist ivuxolimab. This sequence originates from an adult with an advanced solid tumor such as melanoma, head and neck, liver or kidney cancer. The V gene is TRBV28, the J gene TRBJ1-5, with TRBD1 matching over 7 bases. CDR3 DNA: TGTGCCAGCAGTTTTTCACGACAGGGCGGACAGCCCCAGCATTTT. Protein product: CASSFSRQGGQPQHF.